Here is one TCR beta chain with its context. Authors' data handling: By means of reference gene primer amplification, nucleated cell counts were estimated. The repertoire was sequenced with immunoSEQ multiplex PCR; TCRdb's copy has only in-frame clones and lacks some. That table is the source of V, J and clone size, and D and trimming were worked out from the DNA. The sample yields 200,000 to 250,000 clones, approximately 87% seen once. This sample is part of a study of blood T cell repertoires in COVID-19. Turning to the study itself: Acute and convalescent COVID-19 samples came from the United States, Italy and Spain. T cells, B-cell-depleted T cells, or PBMCs supplied cDNA or gDNA.

This CDR3 is 15 amino acids long. Trimming took 4 bases from V and 5 from J; bases not matched to a gene: 1. Germline V gives CDR1 KGHDR, CDR2 SFDVKD. This clonotype originated in a woman in her forties or fifties with acute or convalescent COVID-19. The sample was peripheral blood. The chain is built from TRBV24-1 and TRBJ2-1, with 13 bases fitting TRBD2. The CDR3 reads CATSDGTSGNNEQFF. For the CDR3, the DNA is TGTGCCACCAGTGACGGGACTAGCGGGAACAATGAGCAGTTCTTC.